A selection of T cell receptor beta chains follows, all from one sample in a study of radiation and T cells in renal cell carcinoma. The repertoire was sequenced with immunoSEQ multiplex PCR; TCRdb's copy has only in-frame clones and lacks some. The sample holds about 130,000 clones, about four fifths seen once. The material was blood, obtained from a patient whose treatment included radiotherapy and nephrectomy. These receptors were obtained from a woman between 55 and 75 years old with renal cell carcinoma. Both conserved end residues are part of each CDR3. A D gene is named only where the DNA matches it firmly. Rows give clone size only sometimes, using once, few, many, or a class for an expanded clone.

>few|TRBJ1-4|TRBV5-1|TRBD1
CASSPTGGDGEKLFF
TGCGCCAGCAGCCCAACAGGGGGCGATGGTGAAAAACTGTTTTTT
>-|TRBJ1-1|TRBV5-1|TRBD1
CASSLEPPGQGDTEAFF
TGCGCCAGCAGCTTGGAGCCACCGGGACAGGGGGACACTGAAGCTTTCTTT
>few|TRBJ2-2|TRBV29-1|-
CSVVDTGELFF
TGCAGCGTTGTCGACACCGGGGAGCTGTTTTTT
>-|TRBJ1-2|TRBV6-5|-
CASSSDTYYGYTF
TGTGCCAGCAGTTCGGATACGTACTATGGCTACACCTTC
>-|TRBJ2-1|TRBV9|TRBD2
CASSVKAGGLAGLDEQFF
TGTGCCAGCAGCGTAAAGGCTGGGGGACTAGCGGGTCTCGATGAGCAGTTCTTC
>once|TRBJ2-7|TRBV4-1|-
CASSLRDGTYEQYF
TGCGCCAGCAGCCTCCGGGACGGGACCTACGAGCAGTACTTC
>-|TRBJ1-6|TRBV2|-
CASSEASAWDRNSPLHF
TGTGCCAGCAGTGAAGCATCGGCCTGGGATAGGAATTCACCCCTCCACTTT
>-|TRBJ2-7|TRBV27|-
CASALSYSSYEQYF
TGTGCCAGTGCCCTATCCTACAGCTCCTACGAGCAGTACTTC
>-|TRBJ2-1|TRBV6-5|TRBD2
CASSYRGDEQFF
TGTGCCAGCAGTTACCGGGGGGATGAGCAGTTCTTC
>-|TRBJ2-2|TRBV19|-
CASTRWTPSNTGELFF
TGTGCCAGTACCCGTTGGACACCCTCCAACACCGGGGAGCTGTTTTTT
>-|TRBJ2-3|TRBV5-4|-
CASSSTGRARSTDTQYF
TGTGCCAGCAGCTCTACGGGCAGGGCTAGGAGCACAGATACGCAGTATTTT
>-|TRBJ2-1|TRBV9|-
CASSVAMYNEQFF
TGTGCCAGCAGCGTAGCGATGTACAATGAGCAGTTCTTC
>-|TRBJ2-6|TRBV5-1|-
CASSLPTGLNSGANVLTF
TGCGCCAGCAGCTTGCCCACGGGGCTAAACTCTGGGGCCAACGTCCTGACTTTC
>-|TRBJ2-1|TRBV27|-
CASSLSAVVYNEQFF
TGTGCCAGCAGTTTATCGGCAGTAGTATACAATGAGCAGTTCTTC
>once|TRBJ1-2|TRBV9|-
CASSVHGANYGYTF
TGTGCCAGCAGCGTACACGGCGCCAACTATGGCTACACCTTC
>-|TRBJ1-2|TRBV19|-
CASSIQGHGYTF
TGTGCCAGTAGTATCCAGGGTCATGGCTACACCTTC
>-|TRBJ2-5|TRBV6-5|TRBD2
CASSPSGGAPGTQYF
TGTGCCAGCAGTCCTAGCGGGGGGGCCCCGGGGACCCAGTACTTC
>-|TRBJ2-3|TRBV11-2|TRBD1
CASSLGTGRGGTDTQYF
TGTGCCAGCAGCTTGGGGACAGGGAGAGGGGGCACAGATACGCAGTATTTT
>-|TRBJ2-7|TRBV2|-
CASSENANEQYF
TGTGCCAGCAGTGAAAACGCGAACGAGCAGTACTTC
>-|TRBJ2-6|TRBV28|-
CASRSPGQTLTF
TGTGCCAGCAGGTCACCAGGACAGACACTGACTTTC
>-|TRBJ1-1|TRBV5-1|-
CASSLAAGSTEAFF
TGCGCCAGCAGCTTGGCCGCAGGAAGTACTGAAGCTTTCTTT
>-|TRBJ1-3|TRBV7-9|-
CASSLAGNTIYF
TGTGCCAGCAGCTTGGCGGGAAACACCATATATTTT